This T cell receptor beta chain was captured in a study of T cell changes during pregnancy in multiple sclerosis. The germline CDR1 and CDR2 sequences are KGHSH and LQKENI. This CDR3 is built from 15 residues. The germline V and J ends were trimmed by 0 bases and 2 bases, with 9 bases remaining between them. Profiled with immunoSEQ multiplex PCR; TCRdb holds only in-frame clones, not every one. The sample carries about 83,000 clones, 90% to 95% recorded once. The source is a female donor in good health, serving as a control in a pregnancy study. Some clones in this sample may be carry-over from other donors' samples. This chain uses TRBV18 with TRBJ2-3; D is possibly TRBD2 (5 bases). Here the sequenced sample was PBMCs, taken in the first trimester of pregnancy. CDR3 region: CASSPPAGNTDTQYF. The CDR3 DNA reads TGTGCCAGCTCACCACCCGCGGGCAACACAGATACGCAGTATTTT.